Listed below are T cell receptor beta chains from one sample, sequenced in a study of regulatory T cells in long-lasting Graves disease. From the multiplex PCR reads, TCRdb called clonotypes with MiXCR, one entry per CDR3 protein. Of 350,000 to 550,000 distinct CDR3 sequences listed, 14% are singletons. The sample was also reused in another study, on T cells in Graves' hyperthyroidism and ophthalmopathy.

The source was peripheral blood mononuclear cells (PBMCs), collected at new diagnosis, from a patient treated with antithyroid drugs. These receptors came from a woman between 50 and 59 years old with Graves disease. CDR3s include the opening cysteine and the closing phenylalanine or tryptophan. D genes are given only for firm matches. Expanded clones are given a class, and other clones once, few, many or no size at all.

J gene,clone size,V gene,D gene,CDR3 length,CDR3 protein,CDR3 DNA
TRBJ2-1,few,TRBV9,.,13,CASSRLLGGEQFF,TGTGCCAGCAGCCGCTTACTAGGCGGGGAGCAGTTCTTC
TRBJ2-7,.,TRBV5-1,.,15,CASSFIPSTLYEQYF,TGCGCCAGCAGCTTTATCCCTAGCACACTTTACGAGCAGTACTTC
TRBJ2-5,once,TRBV19,.,13,CASTGPYQETQYF,TGTGCCAGTACAGGGCCTTACCAAGAGACCCAGTACTTC
TRBJ2-1,.,TRBV20-1,.,12,CSARGATIEQFF,TGCAGTGCTAGAGGGGCCACCATAGAGCAGTTCTTC
TRBJ1-4,many,TRBV9,.,17,CASSGSLGSRQPEKLFF,TGTGCCAGCAGCGGCAGCCTAGGTTCAAGACAGCCTGAAAAACTGTTTTTT
TRBJ2-1,few,TRBV9,TRBD2,16,CASSPGGLAGRNEQFF,TGTGCCAGCAGCCCTGGGGGACTAGCGGGACGCAATGAGCAGTTCTTC
TRBJ1-3,few,TRBV6-1,.,17,CASSKGRGAISGNTIYF,TGTGCCAGCAGTAAAGGCCGGGGGGCTATCTCTGGAAACACCATATATTTT
TRBJ1-5,many,TRBV2,.,14,CASRSGRSNQPQHF,TGTGCCAGCAGGAGCGGGAGGAGCAATCAGCCCCAGCATTTT
TRBJ2-7,many,TRBV11-2,TRBD1,16,CASSPVGQTSSYEQYF,TGTGCCAGCTCTCCGGTGGGACAGACCAGCTCCTACGAGCAGTACTTC
TRBJ2-6,once,TRBV12-3/TRBV12-4,TRBD1,17,CASSGTGYRSGANVLTF,TGTGCCAGCAGCGGGACAGGGTATAGGTCTGGGGCCAACGTCCTGACTTTC
TRBJ1-5,few,TRBV20-1,.,14,CSARGRKLNQPQHF,TGCAGTGCTAGAGGCAGGAAGCTGAATCAGCCCCAGCATTTT
TRBJ2-3,many,TRBV24-1,TRBD1,15,CATSGDRGLSDTQYF,TGTGCCACCAGTGGGGACAGGGGATTGTCAGATACGCAGTATTTT
TRBJ1-5,many,TRBV2,TRBD1,15,CASTVGTGLNQPQHF,TGTGCCAGCACCGTTGGGACAGGCCTCAATCAGCCCCAGCATTTT
TRBJ2-1,many,TRBV2,TRBD2,16,CASSQRLAGDKNEQFF,TGTGCCAGCAGTCAACGACTAGCGGGAGATAAGAATGAGCAGTTCTTC
TRBJ2-1,many,TRBV5-1,TRBD2,17,CASRLATSGRAYNEQFF,TGCGCCAGCAGACTAGCTACTAGCGGGAGAGCCTACAATGAGCAGTTCTTC
TRBJ2-5,.,TRBV30,.,16,CAWSIQRGNVQETQYF,TGTGCCTGGAGTATACAAAGGGGTAACGTCCAAGAGACCCAGTACTTC
TRBJ2-1,many,TRBV9,.,16,CASSVPRGGGINEQFF,TGTGCCAGCAGCGTACCCCGGGGCGGGGGCATCAATGAGCAGTTCTTC
TRBJ1-3,many,TRBV11-2,.,15,CASSIGLPRGNTIYF,TGTGCCAGCAGCATTGGCCTCCCCCGGGGAAACACCATATATTTT
TRBJ2-7,few,TRBV28,.,17,CASSSPLAGQIVYEQYF,TGTGCCAGCAGTTCACCCCTCGCGGGACAGATCGTCTACGAGCAGTACTTC
TRBJ1-4,many,TRBV4-1,.,16,CASSHPTGSVNEKLFF,TGCGCCAGCAGCCACCCGACGGGCAGCGTTAATGAAAAACTGTTTTTT
TRBJ2-2,once,TRBV20-1,.,17,CSARDSFRGSITGELFF,TGCAGTGCTAGAGATTCTTTCAGGGGAAGTATCACCGGGGAGCTGTTTTTT
TRBJ1-2,many,TRBV7-8,TRBD1,16,CASSDRTGESVDGYTF,TGTGCCAGCAGCGACCGTACAGGGGAAAGCGTCGACGGCTACACCTTC